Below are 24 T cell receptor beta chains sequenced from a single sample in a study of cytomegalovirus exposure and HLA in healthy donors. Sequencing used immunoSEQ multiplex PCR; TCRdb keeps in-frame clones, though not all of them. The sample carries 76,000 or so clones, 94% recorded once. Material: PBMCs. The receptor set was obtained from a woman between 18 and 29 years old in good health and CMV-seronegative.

The CDR3 DNA sequence: TGTGCCAGCAGCCCCGGGTCCAAGATCACCGGGGAGCTGTTTTTT. It codes for CASSPGSKITGELFF. V usage is TRBV28 and J usage is TRBJ2-2, with D unclear. Deletions cut 6 bases from V and 4 bases from J, with 15 bases between. Germline loops: CDR1 MDHEN, CDR2 SYDVKM. This CDR3 contains 15 residues.

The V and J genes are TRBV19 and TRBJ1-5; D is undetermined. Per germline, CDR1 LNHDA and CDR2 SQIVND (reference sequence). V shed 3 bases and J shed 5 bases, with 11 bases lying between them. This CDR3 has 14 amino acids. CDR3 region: CASSIWTADQPQHF. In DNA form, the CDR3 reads TGTGCCAGTAGTATTTGGACTGCTGATCAGCCCCAGCATTTT.

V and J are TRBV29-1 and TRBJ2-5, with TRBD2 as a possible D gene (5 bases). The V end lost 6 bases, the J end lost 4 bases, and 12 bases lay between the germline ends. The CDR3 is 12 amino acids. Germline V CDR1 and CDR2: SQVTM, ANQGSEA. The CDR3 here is CSVAPGLETQYF. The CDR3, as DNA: TGCAGCGTAGCCCCGGGGTTAGAGACCCAGTACTTC.

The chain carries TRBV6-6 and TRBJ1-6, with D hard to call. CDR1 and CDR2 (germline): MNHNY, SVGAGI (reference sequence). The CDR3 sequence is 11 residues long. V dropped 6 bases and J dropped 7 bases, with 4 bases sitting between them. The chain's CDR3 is CASRTNSPLHF. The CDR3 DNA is TGTGCCAGCAGGACAAATTCACCCCTCCACTTT.

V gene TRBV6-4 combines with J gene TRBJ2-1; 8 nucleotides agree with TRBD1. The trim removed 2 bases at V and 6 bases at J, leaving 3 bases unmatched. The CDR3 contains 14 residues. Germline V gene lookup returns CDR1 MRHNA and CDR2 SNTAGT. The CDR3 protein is CASSDTTGGNEQFF. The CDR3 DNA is TGTGCCAGCAGTGACACAACAGGGGGCAATGAGCAGTTCTTC.

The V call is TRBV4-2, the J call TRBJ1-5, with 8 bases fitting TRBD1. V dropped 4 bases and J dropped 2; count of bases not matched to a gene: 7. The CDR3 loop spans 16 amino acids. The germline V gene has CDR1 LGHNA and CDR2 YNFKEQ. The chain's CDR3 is CASSPSDRGGNQPQHF. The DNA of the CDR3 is TGTGCCAGCAGCCCATCCGACAGGGGCGGCAATCAGCCCCAGCATTTT.

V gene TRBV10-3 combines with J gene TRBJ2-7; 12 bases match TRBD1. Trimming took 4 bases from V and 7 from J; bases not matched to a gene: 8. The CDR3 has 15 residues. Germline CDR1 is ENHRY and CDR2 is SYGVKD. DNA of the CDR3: TGTGCCATCAGTGGGGCCGGGACAGGGGGCGAGGAGCAGTACTTC. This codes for CAISGAGTGGEEQYF.

CDR3 residues: CASSLTTGTGVGDTQYF. The CDR3 DNA follows: TGTGCCAGCAGCTTAACCACCGGGACAGGGGTTGGAGATACGCAGTATTTT. The gene calls are TRBV5-8 and TRBJ2-3, with 10 bases fitting TRBD1. The CDR3 runs to 17 residues. Germline trimming cut 2 bases from V and 5 bases from J; bases unmatched to any gene: 11. Germline CDR1 SGHTS, CDR2 YDEGEE.

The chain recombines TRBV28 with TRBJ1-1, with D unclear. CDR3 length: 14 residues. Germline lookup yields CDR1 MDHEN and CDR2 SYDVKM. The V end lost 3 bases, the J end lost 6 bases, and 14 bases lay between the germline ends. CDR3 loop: CASSFGGQQAEAFF. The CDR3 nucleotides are TGTGCCAGCAGTTTCGGAGGGCAGCAGGCTGAAGCTTTCTTT. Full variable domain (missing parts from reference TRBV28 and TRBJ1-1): DVKVTQSSRYLVKRTGEKVFLECVQDMDHENMFWYRQDPGLGLRLIYFSYDVKMKEKGDIPEGYSVSREKKERFSLILESASTNQTSMYLCASSFGGQQAEAFFGQGTRLTVV.

The DNA for the CDR3 is TGTGCCAGCAGAACAATTCTAGCGGGCGCTTACGAGCAGTACTTC. This translates into CASRTILAGAYEQYF. V usage is TRBV28 and J usage is TRBJ2-7; TRBD2 matches 8 bases. The CDR3 contains 15 residues. V lost 6 bases, J lost 4 bases, and 11 bases stayed unmatched. Germline V gene sequence: CDR1 MDHEN, CDR2 SYDVKM.

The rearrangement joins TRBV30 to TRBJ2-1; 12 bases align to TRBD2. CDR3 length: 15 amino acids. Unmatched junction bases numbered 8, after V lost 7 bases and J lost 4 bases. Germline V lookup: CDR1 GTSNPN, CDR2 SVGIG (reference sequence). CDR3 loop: CASGTSGYNYNEQFF. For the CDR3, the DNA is TGTGCCTCTGGGACTAGCGGGTATAATTACAATGAGCAGTTCTTC.

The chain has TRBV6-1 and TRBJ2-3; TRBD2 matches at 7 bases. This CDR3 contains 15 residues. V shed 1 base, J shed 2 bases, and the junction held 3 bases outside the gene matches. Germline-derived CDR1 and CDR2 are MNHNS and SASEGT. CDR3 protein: CASSEVGGDTDTQYF. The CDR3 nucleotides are TGTGCCAGCAGTGAAGTGGGAGGGGACACAGATACGCAGTATTTT.

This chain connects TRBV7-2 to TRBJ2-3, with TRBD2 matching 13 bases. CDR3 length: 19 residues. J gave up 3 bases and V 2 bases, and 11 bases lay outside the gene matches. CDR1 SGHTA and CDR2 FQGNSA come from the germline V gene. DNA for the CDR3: TGTGCCAGCAGCTTAAAATCGTTGGGACTAGCGGGAATGACAGATACGCAGTATTTT. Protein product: CASSLKSLGLAGMTDTQYF.

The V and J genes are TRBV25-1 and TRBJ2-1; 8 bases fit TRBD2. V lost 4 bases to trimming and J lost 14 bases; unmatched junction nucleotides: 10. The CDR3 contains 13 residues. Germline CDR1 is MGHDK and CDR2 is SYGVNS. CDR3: CASSGGNGRAEFF. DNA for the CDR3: TGTGCCAGCAGTGGGGGGAACGGGAGGGCCGAGTTCTTC.

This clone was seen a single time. The CDR3 loop is CASSSKPGGLYGYTF. CDR3 bases: TGTGCCAGCAGCTCAAAACCGGGGGGGCTCTATGGCTACACCTTC. The V gene is TRBV5-6, the J gene TRBJ1-2; D is possibly TRBD1 (6 bases). The CDR3 consists of 15 residues. Germline V gene lookup returns CDR1 SGHDT and CDR2 YYEEEE. The V end lost 3 bases, the J end lost 4 bases, and 16 bases lay between the germline ends.

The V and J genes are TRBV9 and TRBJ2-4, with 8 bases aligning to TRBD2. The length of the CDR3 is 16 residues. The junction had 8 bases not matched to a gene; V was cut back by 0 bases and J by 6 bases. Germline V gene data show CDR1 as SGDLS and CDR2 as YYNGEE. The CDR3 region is CASSVDPAGAPNIQYF. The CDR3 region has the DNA TGTGCCAGCAGCGTAGATCCAGCGGGGGCCCCAAACATTCAGTACTTC. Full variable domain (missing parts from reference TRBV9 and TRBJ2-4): DSGVTQTPKHLITATGQRVTLRCSPRSGDLSVYWYQQSLDQGLQFLIQYYNGEERAKGNILERFSAQQFPDLHSELNLSSLELGDSALYFCASSVDPAGAPNIQYFGAGTRLSVL.

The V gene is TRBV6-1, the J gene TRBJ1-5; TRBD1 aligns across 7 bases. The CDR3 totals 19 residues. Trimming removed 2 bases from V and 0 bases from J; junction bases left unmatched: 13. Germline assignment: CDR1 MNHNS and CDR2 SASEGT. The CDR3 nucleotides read TGTGCCAGCAGTGAAAGGGTAGGGGGCGGGCAAATTAGCAATCAGCCCCAGCATTTT. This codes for CASSERVGGGQISNQPQHF.

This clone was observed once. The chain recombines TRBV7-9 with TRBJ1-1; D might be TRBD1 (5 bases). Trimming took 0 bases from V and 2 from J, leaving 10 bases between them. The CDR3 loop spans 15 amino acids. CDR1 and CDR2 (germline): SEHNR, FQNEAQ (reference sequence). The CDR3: CASSLAAGPNTEAFF. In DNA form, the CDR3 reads TGTGCCAGCAGCTTAGCAGCGGGGCCCAACACTGAAGCTTTCTTT.

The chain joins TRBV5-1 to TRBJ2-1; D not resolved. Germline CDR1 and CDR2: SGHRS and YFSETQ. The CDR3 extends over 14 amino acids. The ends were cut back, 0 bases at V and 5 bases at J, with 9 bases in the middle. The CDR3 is CASSLVAGNNEQFF. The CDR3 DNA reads TGCGCCAGCAGCTTGGTTGCAGGAAACAATGAGCAGTTCTTC.

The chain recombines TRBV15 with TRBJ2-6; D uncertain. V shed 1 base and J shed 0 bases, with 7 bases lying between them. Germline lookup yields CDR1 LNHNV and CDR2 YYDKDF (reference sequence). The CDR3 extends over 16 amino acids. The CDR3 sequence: CATSRVVSSGANVLTF. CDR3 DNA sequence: TGTGCCACCAGCAGAGTGGTCAGCTCTGGGGCCAACGTCCTGACTTTC.

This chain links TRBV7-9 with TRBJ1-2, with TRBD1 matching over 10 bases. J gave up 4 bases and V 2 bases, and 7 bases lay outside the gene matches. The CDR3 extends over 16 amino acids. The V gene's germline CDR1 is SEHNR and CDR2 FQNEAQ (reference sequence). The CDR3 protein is CASSLNDRGQVYGYTF. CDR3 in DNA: TGTGCCAGCAGCTTAAACGACAGGGGGCAGGTCTATGGCTACACCTTC. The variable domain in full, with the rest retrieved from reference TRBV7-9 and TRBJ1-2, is DTGVSQNPRHKITKRGQNVTFRCDPISEHNRLYWYRQTLGQGPEFLTYFQNEAQLEKSRLLSDRFSAERPKGSFSTLEIQRTEQGDSAMYLCASSLNDRGQVYGYTFGSGTRLTVV.

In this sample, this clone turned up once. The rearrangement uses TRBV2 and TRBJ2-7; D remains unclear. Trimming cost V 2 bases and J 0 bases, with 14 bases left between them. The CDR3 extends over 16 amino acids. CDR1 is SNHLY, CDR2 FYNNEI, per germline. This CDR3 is CASSENLSAYSYEQYF. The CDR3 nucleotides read TGTGCCAGCAGTGAAAACCTTTCCGCCTACTCCTACGAGCAGTACTTC.

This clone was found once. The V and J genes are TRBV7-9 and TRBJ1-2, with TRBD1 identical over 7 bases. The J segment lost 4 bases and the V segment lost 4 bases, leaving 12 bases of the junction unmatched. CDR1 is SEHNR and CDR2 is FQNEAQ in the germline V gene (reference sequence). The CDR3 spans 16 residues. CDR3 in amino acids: CASSSNPTGLSYGYTF. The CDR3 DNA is TGTGCCAGCAGCTCGAACCCGACAGGGCTAAGCTATGGCTACACCTTC.

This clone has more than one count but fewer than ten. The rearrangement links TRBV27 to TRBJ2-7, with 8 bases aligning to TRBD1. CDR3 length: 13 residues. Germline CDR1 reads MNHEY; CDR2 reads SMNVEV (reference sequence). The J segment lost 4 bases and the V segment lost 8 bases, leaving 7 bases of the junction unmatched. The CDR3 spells CASRGQGGYEQYF. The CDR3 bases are TGTGCCAGCCGAGGACAGGGCGGGTACGAGCAGTACTTC.